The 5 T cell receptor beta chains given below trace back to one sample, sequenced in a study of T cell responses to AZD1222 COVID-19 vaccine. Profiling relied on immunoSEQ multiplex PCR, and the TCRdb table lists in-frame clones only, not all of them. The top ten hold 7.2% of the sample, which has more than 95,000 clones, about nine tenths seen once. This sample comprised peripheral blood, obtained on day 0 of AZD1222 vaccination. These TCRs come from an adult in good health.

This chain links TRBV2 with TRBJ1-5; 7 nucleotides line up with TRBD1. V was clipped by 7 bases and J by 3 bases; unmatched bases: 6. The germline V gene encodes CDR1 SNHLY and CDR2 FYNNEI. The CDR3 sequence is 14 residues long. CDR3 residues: CASNLQGYNQPQHF. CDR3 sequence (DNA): TGTGCCAGCAATTTACAGGGGTACAATCAGCCCCAGCATTTT.

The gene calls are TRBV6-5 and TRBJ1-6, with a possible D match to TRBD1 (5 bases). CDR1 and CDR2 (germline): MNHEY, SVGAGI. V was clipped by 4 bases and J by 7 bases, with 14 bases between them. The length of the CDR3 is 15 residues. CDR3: CASSSGGDGNSPLHF. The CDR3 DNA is TGTGCCAGCAGTTCGGGGGGGGACGGAAATTCACCCCTCCACTTT.

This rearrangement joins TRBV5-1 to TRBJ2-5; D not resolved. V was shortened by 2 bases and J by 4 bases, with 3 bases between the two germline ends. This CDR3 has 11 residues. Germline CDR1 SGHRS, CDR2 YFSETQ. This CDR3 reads CASSFSETQYF. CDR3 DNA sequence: TGCGCCAGCAGCTTCTCAGAGACCCAGTACTTC.

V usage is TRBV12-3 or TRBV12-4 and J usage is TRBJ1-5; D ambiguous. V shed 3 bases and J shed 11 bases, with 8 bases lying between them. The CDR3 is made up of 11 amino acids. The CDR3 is CASSLQRAQHF. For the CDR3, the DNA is TGTGCCAGCAGTTTGCAGAGGGCCCAGCATTTT.

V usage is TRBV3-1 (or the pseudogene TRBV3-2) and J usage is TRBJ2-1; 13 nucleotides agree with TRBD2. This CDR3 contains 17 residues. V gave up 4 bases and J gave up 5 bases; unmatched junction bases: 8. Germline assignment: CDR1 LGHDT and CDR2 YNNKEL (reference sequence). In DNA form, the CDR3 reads TGTGCCAGCAGCCCCGGACTAGCGGGAGTTTCCCACAATGAGCAGTTCTTC. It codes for CASSPGLAGVSHNEQFF.